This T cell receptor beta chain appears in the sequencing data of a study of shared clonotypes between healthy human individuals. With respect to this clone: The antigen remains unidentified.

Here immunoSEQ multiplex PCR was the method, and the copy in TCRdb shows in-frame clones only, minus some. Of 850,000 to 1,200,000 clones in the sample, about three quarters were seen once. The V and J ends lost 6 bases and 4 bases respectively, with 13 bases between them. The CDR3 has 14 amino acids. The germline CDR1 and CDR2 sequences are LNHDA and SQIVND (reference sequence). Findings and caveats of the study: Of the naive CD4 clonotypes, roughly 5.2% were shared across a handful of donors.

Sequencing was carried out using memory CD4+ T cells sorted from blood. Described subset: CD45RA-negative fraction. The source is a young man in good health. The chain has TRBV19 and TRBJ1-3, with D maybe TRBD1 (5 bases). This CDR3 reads CASSDPGLGNTIYF. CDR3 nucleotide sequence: TGTGCCAGTAGCGACCCGGGACTCGGAAACACCATATATTTT.